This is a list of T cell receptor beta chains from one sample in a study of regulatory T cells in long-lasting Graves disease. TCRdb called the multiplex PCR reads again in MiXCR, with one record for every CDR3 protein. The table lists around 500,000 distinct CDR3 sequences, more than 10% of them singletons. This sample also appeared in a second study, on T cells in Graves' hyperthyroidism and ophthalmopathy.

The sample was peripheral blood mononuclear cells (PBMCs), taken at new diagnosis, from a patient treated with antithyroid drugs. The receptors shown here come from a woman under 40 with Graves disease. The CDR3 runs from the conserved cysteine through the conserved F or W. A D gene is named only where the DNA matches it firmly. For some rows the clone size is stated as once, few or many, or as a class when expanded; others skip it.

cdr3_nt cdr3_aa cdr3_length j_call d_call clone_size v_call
TGTGCCAGCTCACCACAGGGGGACCGGCGGTACGAGCAGTACTTC CASSPQGDRRYEQYF 15 TRBJ2-7 - many TRBV18
TGTGCCAGCAGCGTAGGAATAGGAGGTCGGGGGAACACTGAAGCTTTCTTT CASSVGIGGRGNTEAFF 17 TRBJ1-1 - many TRBV9
TGTGCCAGCAGCCCTGTTAGCGGACTAACCTACAATGAGCAGTTCTTC CASSPVSGLTYNEQFF 16 TRBJ2-1 - many TRBV7-9
TGCAGTGCTAGAGCCGGGACAGGGGATGAAAAACTGTTTTTT CSARAGTGDEKLFF 14 TRBJ1-4 TRBD1 - TRBV20-1
TGCAGCGTTGAGGACAGGGACTACGAGCAGTACTTC CSVEDRDYEQYF 12 TRBJ2-7 TRBD1 many TRBV29-1
TGTGCCAGCAGTGAGGACGGGTCCTACGAGCAGTACTTC CASSEDGSYEQYF 13 TRBJ2-7 - many TRBV6-2/TRBV6-3
TGTGCCAGCTCAGACTGGACGGCTGACAATGAGCAGTTCTTC CASSDWTADNEQFF 14 TRBJ2-1 - many TRBV18
TGTGCCAGTAGACCACCCCTCATTACCGGGGAGCTGTTTTTT CASRPPLITGELFF 14 TRBJ2-2 - many TRBV19
TGCGCCAGCAGCATAGGGACTAGCGGGAGCAATGAGCAGTTCTTC CASSIGTSGSNEQFF 15 TRBJ2-1 TRBD2 - TRBV5-1
TGTGCCAGCAGTGAAGCTACGGGAAACTACAATGAGCAGTTCTTC CASSEATGNYNEQFF 15 TRBJ2-1 - many TRBV2
TGCAGTGCTAGTCCGCTCTCGCGCACAGATACGCAGTATTTT CSASPLSRTDTQYF 14 TRBJ2-3 - few TRBV20-1
TGTGCCAGCAGTTGGGACAGGGCGATCTATGGCTACACCTTC CASSWDRAIYGYTF 14 TRBJ1-2 TRBD1 many TRBV12-3/TRBV12-4
TGTGCCAGCAGTGATGCCGGGACAAGGGACTACGAGCAGTACTTC CASSDAGTRDYEQYF 15 TRBJ2-7 - - TRBV25-1
TGCAGCGTTGAAGTGGCGGGGATCGATGAGCAGTTCTTC CSVEVAGIDEQFF 13 TRBJ2-1 - - TRBV29-1